This T cell receptor (beta chain) was recovered during a study of T cell repertoires in cytomegalovirus infection. Looking at the study overall: Indications of both CMV infection and matching HLA type were provided by public TCR beta signatures. Study-level findings and limits: Pooled public TCR beta family frequency picked out CMV carriers with the relevant HLA. Dominating the ex vivo response were TCR beta clonotypes that were CMV-specific and HLA-C-restricted.

TCRdb called the reads again in MiXCR, with one record for every CDR3 protein. The sample has hundreds of thousands of distinct CDR3 sequences, under 8.5% seen once. The CDR3 has 15 residues. CDR1 is MNHNS and CDR2 is SASEGT in the germline V gene. Trimming stripped 6 bases from V and 2 bases from J, with 13 bases between. Many counts were recorded for this clonotype. Its antigen is currently unknown. The material sequenced was PBMCs. This sequence originates from a human donor in good health (CMV status not recorded). Some clones in this sample may be carry-over from other donors' samples. V and J are TRBV6-1 and TRBJ2-2; D is possibly TRBD1 or TRBD2 (5 bases each). Here the CDR3 reads CASSSGTINTGELFF. The CDR3 DNA is TGTGCCAGCAGCTCCGGGACGATCAACACCGGGGAGCTGTTTTTT.